Following are 4 T cell receptor beta chains from one sample sequenced in a study of shared clonotypes between healthy human individuals. Produced via immunoSEQ multiplex PCR; TCRdb's table is partial and in-frame only. This table holds more than 850,000 clones, 70% to 80% found once. Input material: memory CD4+ T cells from PBMCs. The subset was: CD45RA-negative fraction. The receptors stem from a man aged 18 to 35 in good health. Some clones in this sample may be carry-over from other donors' samples.

The chain recombines TRBV10-3 with TRBJ1-1; TRBD1 is a possible D gene (6 bases). V was shortened by 5 bases and J by 0 bases, with 7 bases between the two germline ends. This CDR3 spans 13 amino acids. Germline V gene lookup returns CDR1 ENHRY and CDR2 SYGVKD. In DNA, the CDR3 is TGTGCCATCAGTTCAGGGGTGAACACTGAAGCTTTCTTT. This sequence encodes CAISSGVNTEAFF.

Points on this clone: This specimen includes other DNA sequences encoding the same CDR3. This sequence joins TRBV7-2 and TRBJ1-2; D is unclear. Looked up from germline, CDR1 is SGHTA and CDR2 is FQGNSA. The CDR3 sequence is 13 residues long. Trimming stripped 5 bases from V and 5 bases from J, with 12 bases between. CDR3 sequence: CASSPSGPYGYTF. CDR3 nucleotide sequence: TGTGCCAGCAGCCCCAGCGGGCCTTATGGCTACACCTTC.

This chain connects TRBV28 to TRBJ2-7; D remains unclear. Germline CDR1 is MDHEN and CDR2 is SYDVKM. This CDR3 region has 15 residues. The V end was cut by 6 bases, the J end by 3 bases, with 18 bases between. The CDR3 region is CASSPGLAAIYEQYF. DNA for the CDR3: TGTGCCAGCAGCCCTGGGTTGGCGGCTATCTACGAGCAGTACTTC.

The chain recombines TRBV28 with TRBJ2-7, with 11 nucleotides matching TRBD2. The germline V gene encodes CDR1 MDHEN and CDR2 SYDVKM. The CDR3 totals 15 residues. J was trimmed by 5 bases and V by 3 bases; bases with no gene match: 6. Here the CDR3 reads CASSFPGTSGHEQYF. The CDR3 DNA reads TGTGCCAGCAGTTTTCCCGGGACTAGCGGCCACGAGCAGTACTTC. The entire variable domain, with the rest obtained from reference TRBV28 and TRBJ2-7, is as follows: DVKVTQSSRYLVKRTGEKVFLECVQDMDHENMFWYRQDPGLGLRLIYFSYDVKMKEKGDIPEGYSVSREKKERFSLILESASTNQTSMYLCASSFPGTSGHEQYFGPGTRLTVT.